This T cell receptor beta chain originates from a study of cytomegalovirus exposure and HLA in healthy donors (dated by TCRdb to between 2016 and 2019). About the full investigation: An earlier analysis of approximately 640 of the donors reported approximately 300 Gb of sequence data and some 100 million unique TCR beta sequences from some 180 million T cells. Among the roughly 400 genotyped donors, more than 70% belonged to the genetic ancestry cluster associated with self-reported Caucasian donors. All discovery cohort repertoires had been generated using a single sequencing platform. The number of typed donors differed by locus: 629-630 for A, B, C, DRB1 and DQB1; approximately 530 for DQA1; some 590 for DPA1; and roughly 490 for DPB1. A handful of DR-DQ haplotypes were treated as single units for association and clustering because of strong linkage in the cohort. A later genetic analysis took genome-wide SNP genotypes for 398 of the 666 donors and used that subset as a discovery cohort. An early release that covered some 630 HLA-typed donors contained approximately 300 gigabases of sequencing data and 65 million to 100 million unique TCR sequences. To decide whether each TCR beta V gene segment behaved as functional or pseudogenic, an earlier analysis of fewer than 750 of the donors relied on high-throughput TCR beta sequencing. The study used immunosequencing to profile the T cell repertoires of approximately 690 subjects and linked those repertoires to cytomegalovirus serostatus. In addition to the first cohort of 666 subjects, a separate validation cohort of some 120 different subjects was used. The study combined high-throughput TCR immunosequencing, statistical association of individual TCRs with disease status, and machine learning to predict cytomegalovirus infection status. The study aimed to test whether cataloging public T cell receptors could reveal signatures of past pathogen exposure. In the later analysis, no new phenotypic data were used to find candidate immune exposures; instead, reliance was placed on TCR beta sequences and their occurrence across donors. Both class I and class II loci were covered by HLA typing, at four-digit resolution. Donor age, sex, ethnicity and CMV serostatus were compiled alongside the repertoire data. Among 300 to 450 genotyped donors of the cohort, an average of around 240,000 unique TCR beta nucleotide sequences were sequenced per donor, approximately 20% of them non-productive. A later analysis re-analyzed previously published TCR beta repertoires from 660 or so donors and added high-resolution HLA genotyping to study TCR occurrence patterns.

The CDR3 runs 15 amino acids, cysteine and phenylalanine included. Only the CDR3 region is kept as DNA, spanning 45 bases read in frame from base 1. CDR1 GTSNPN and CDR2 SVGIG are derived from the germline V gene (reference sequence). Trimming takes 3 bases off V and 1 base off J; junction bases not matched to a gene: 7. In total, approximately 700 healthy bone marrow donors made up the cohort. At the time of sampling, every cohort member was nominally healthy, though immune exposures that went unrecorded were likely present. The donor tested CMV seronegative and was one of the 352 seronegative cohort members. Every donor gave a peripheral blood sample, and the peripheral blood mononuclear cells from that sample were used for TCR beta sequencing. Genomic DNA was extracted from the blood cell samples with the Qiagen DNeasy Blood Extraction Kit. Summary of the overall study and its limitations: HLA typing was unavailable for some donors at each locus, so association tests used only the typed subset. A further reported finding was that TCR beta sequences accurately predicted the HLA-A and HLA-B alleles for most subjects in the first cohort. In vitro tests confirmed that three of the cytomegalovirus-associated TCR beta chains recognize cytomegalovirus antigens. When HLA alleles, especially DR and DQ, strongly co-occurred, attributing TCR associations to individual alleles was difficult. The sequencing pipeline was judged likely to have produced a cluster of highly shared sequence variants as a technical artifact. In this cohort, only TCR beta chains were sequenced, and detectable features were limited by the absence of alpha or paired-chain data. The study gave a list of 150 to 200 TCR beta chains associated with cytomegalovirus. Across donors, most TCR sequences were observed very rarely, whereas some public TCRs were present in many individuals. Sequencing depth was assumed to be roughly uniform across donors in the presence/absence analyses, though that assumption may not hold. In a later analysis, 16,951 TCR beta sequences were associated with specific HLA alleles at a false discovery rate of 0.05. In an earlier analysis of some 640 of the donors, most TCR beta V segments were observed in productive rearrangements about 90% or about 30% of the time, broadly matching IMGT annotations. Correlated functional status among segregating V segments might reflect linkage disequilibrium, but an unknown experimental factor could not be ruled out. It was suggested by the authors that the approach could potentially be generalized to other disease states and immunological phenotypes. In a later analysis, HLA-associated TCR beta chains showed more clonal expansion and lower generation probabilities than non-associated chains that were equally common. A later analysis reported that several top co-occurrence clusters appeared linked to parvovirus B19, influenza, CMV and Epstein-Barr virus. Cytomegalovirus status was reported to be diagnosed by the classifier with high specificity and sensitivity in both the original and validation cohorts. In a later genetic analysis, fewer N-insertions in productive TCRs were reported among donors in an Asian-associated ancestry cluster than the 666-donor mean. Some IMGT-functional V segments, including TRBV6-2 and TRBV6-3, could not be distinguished by the 87-base-pair reads and were therefore excluded. In a later analysis, the rate of TCR association differed among HLA loci, with DRB1 alleles having the most associated TCRs and HLA-C alleles having the fewest. Most CMV-associated TCR beta chains appeared to be HLA-restricted in a later analysis, and the HLA associations seemed to be driven largely by CMV exposure. The only immune exposure information available for the cohort was CMV serostatus. Around 16 rarely observed V segments, including chromosome 9 orphons, were excluded from the earlier analysis of about 610 of the donors because counts were too low. V-gene and J-gene trimming of TCR beta chains was associated with a missense DCLRE1C variant in a later genetic analysis, and the association was replicated in an independent cohort.

About this clone: Its antigen is currently not known. Base quality data are lacking; no much larger clone is found one base away.

Libraries were constructed by the immunoSEQ multiplex PCR assay. A mixture of 60 forward primers for TCR Vbeta segments and 13 reverse primers for TCR Jbeta segments was used in the multiplex PCR. The CDR3 region of rearranged TCR beta genes was amplified from genomic DNA with a multiplex PCR assay. Amplified TCR beta libraries were sequenced as 87-base-pair reads on the Illumina HiSeq System. For the original study's pipeline: A later analysis tallied 75 million to 85 million unique TCR beta chains across the 600 to 700 repertoires, and 10 million to 11 million of those chains were shared by two or more donors. A nearest-neighbor algorithm error-corrected the raw reads and collapsed the reads into unique sequences, merging closely related sequences to remove PCR and sequencing errors. To assign V, D and J gene segments, CDR3 sequences were aligned to IMGT reference sequences. For a sequence to be retained, a match of at least six nucleotides to both a V gene segment and a J gene segment was required. A rearrangement counted as productive if the CDR3 had no stop codons and remained in frame with V and J, and every other rearrangement counted as non-productive. CDR3 was defined by IMGT convention, running from the second conserved V-encoded cysteine to the conserved J-encoded phenylalanine. The earlier analysis of 450 to 750 of the donors excluded any sequence lacking an unambiguous match to a single V gene segment. In an earlier analysis of about 590 of the donors, a V segment was called functional when productive rearrangements were above 56.7%, and segregating when the standard deviation between donors exceeded 5%. A statistical classification framework was built to diagnose cytomegalovirus status from the catalog of TCR beta chain sequences. In a later analysis, TCR nucleotide sequences were compared against IMGT/GENE-DB human TR gene sequences so that V and J genes could be assigned. Using the TCRdist pipeline, a later analysis assigned CDR3 sequences along with most-parsimonious VDJ recombination scenarios. In a later analysis, every TCR beta chain was defined by the combination of its CDR3 amino acid sequence and its V-gene family, and reads without a unique V-gene family were dropped. A later analysis removed 592 highly shared, low-generation-probability nucleotide sequences to deal with suspected cross-contamination and a sequencing artifact. In a later analysis, a clonal expansion index was calculated for each public chain from normalized within-repertoire ranks of inferred template counts. In a later analysis, generation probabilities were computed with a VDJ recombination model fitted to out-of-frame rearrangements, and the resulting probabilities were checked against IGoR. Hypergeometric tests were used in a later analysis to score TCR-TCR, TCR-HLA and TCR-CMV co-occurrence, with a repertoire-size bias correction applied to the TCR pairs. A later analysis estimated false discovery rates by permuting HLA or CMV assignments 20 times. In a later analysis, co-occurring TCRs were grouped with DBSCAN, and TCRdist sequence similarity was added when clustering was performed within HLA-allele-positive subsets. Repertoires with fewer than 30,000 or more than 120,000 public chains, plus five repertoires with anomalous nucleotide sharing, were excluded from co-occurrence clustering. In TCRdb, the immuneACCESS table is reduced to in-frame sequences with V and J assigned. These tables do not hold every clone; where another copy was compared, an unresolved V gene accounts for under half, and the others remain unexplained. V and J calls and clone size come straight from that table; D and trimming were deduced from the DNA. The sample profile shows about 160,000 clones; around four fifths of them were found once. Together, the top ten hold 1% to 1.5% of the sample.

Source material: PBMCs. This receptor was obtained from a boy aged 2 to 9 in good health and CMV-seronegative. In this chain, TRBV30 is recombined with TRBJ1-1; 8 nucleotides in the junction match TRBD1. The encoded CDR3 is CAWRRTGISNTEAFF. In nucleotide form, the sequence is TGTGCCTGGAGGAGGACAGGGATCTCGAACACTGAAGCTTTCTTT.